These 32 T cell receptor beta chains came from one sample sequenced in a study of T cell changes during pregnancy in multiple sclerosis. The repertoire was sequenced with immunoSEQ multiplex PCR; TCRdb's copy has only in-frame clones and lacks some. The sample consists of fewer than 45,000 clones, just over 90% of them appearing once. The specimen comprised peripheral blood, sampled in the second trimester of pregnancy. These receptors originate from a female donor in good health, enrolled as a control in a pregnancy study.

The chain carries TRBV7-9 and TRBJ1-3; a weak D match, TRBD1 (6 bases). Per the germline V gene, CDR1 is SEHNR and CDR2 is FQNEAQ (reference sequence). V was clipped by 5 bases and J by 3 bases, with 8 bases between them. The CDR3 contains 13 residues. The CDR3 sequence: CASSHRDGNTIYF. The CDR3 nucleotides read TGTGCCAGCAGCCACAGGGATGGAAACACCATATATTTT.

The CDR3 bases are TGTGCCAGTAGGACCGGGACAGGGGGTAATAGCAATCAGCCCCAGCATTTT. This translates into CASRTGTGGNSNQPQHF. The chain couples TRBV19 to TRBJ1-5, with 11 bases identical to TRBD1. The CDR3 extends over 17 amino acids. Germline CDR1 LNHDA, CDR2 SQIVND (reference sequence). V lost 6 bases to trimming and J lost 0 bases; unmatched junction nucleotides: 7.

The genes are TRBV14 and TRBJ1-6; the match to TRBD1 covers 7 bases. This CDR3 has 16 amino acids. V trimming: 0 bases; J trimming: 10 bases; junction bases outside the gene matches: 9. Per germline, CDR1 SGHDN and CDR2 FVKESK. DNA of the CDR3: TGTGCCAGCAGCCAAGATTTAAGGGACAGTCGCTCACCCCTCCACTTT. It codes for CASSQDLRDSRSPLHF.

This chain links TRBV6-5 with TRBJ1-1; 7 nucleotides align to TRBD1. Per germline, CDR1 MNHEY and CDR2 SVGAGI. The CDR3 is 13 amino acids. After removal of 1 base from V and 7 bases from J, the junction contained 3 bases not matched to a gene. CDR3 DNA: TGTGCCAGCAGTTACTTGGGACAGATTGAAGCTTTCTTT. Its protein product is CASSYLGQIEAFF.

This chain uses TRBV28 with TRBJ1-5; the D gene is possibly TRBD1 (5 bases). CDR1 and CDR2 from the germline V gene are MDHEN and SYDVKM. Trimming shortened V by 6 bases and J by 5 bases, and 17 bases separated the two germline ends. This CDR3 has 15 residues. CDR3 protein: CASRVEKGQDQPQHF. The CDR3, as DNA: TGTGCCAGCAGGGTAGAGAAGGGGCAGGATCAGCCCCAGCATTTT.

This clone has just one count. V and J are TRBV2 and TRBJ2-1; D is possibly TRBD1 (5 bases). This CDR3 comprises 18 residues. Germline CDR1 and CDR2: SNHLY and FYNNEI. V was cut by 0 bases and J by 8 bases, with 23 bases left in between. CDR3 bases: TGTGCCAGCAGTGAAGCCGAGAGTAGCCCGATGGGGCGCGATGAGCAGTTCTTC. Its translation is CASSEAESSPMGRDEQFF.

The V gene is TRBV7-9, the J gene TRBJ2-1; 10 bases are a match to TRBD2. Looked up from germline, CDR1 is SEHNR and CDR2 is FQNEAQ (reference sequence). J lost 12 bases, V lost 2 bases, and 7 bases had no gene match. CDR3 length: 14 residues. CDR3 region: CASSLILAGAGQFF. The CDR3 bases are TGTGCCAGCAGCTTAATCCTAGCGGGGGCGGGGCAGTTCTTC. Filled out from reference TRBV7-9 and TRBJ2-1, the complete variable domain reads DTGVSQNPRHKITKRGQNVTFRCDPISEHNRLYWYRQTLGQGPEFLTYFQNEAQLEKSRLLSDRFSAERPKGSFSTLEIQRTEQGDSAMYLCASSLILAGAGQFFGPGTRLTVL.

The V call is TRBV4-2, the J call TRBJ2-7, with TRBD2 identical over 9 bases. The CDR3 runs to 16 residues. The junction had 3 bases not matched to a gene; V was cut back by 0 bases and J by 0 bases. The germline gives CDR1 LGHNA, CDR2 YNFKEQ. This CDR3 reads CASSQEHSGSSYEQYF. CDR3 DNA: TGTGCCAGCAGCCAAGAACATAGCGGGAGCTCCTACGAGCAGTACTTC.

Written as DNA, the CDR3 is TGCGCCAGCAGCTTGGGACAGATTAATGAAAAACTGTTTTTT. Protein: CASSLGQINEKLFF. The rearrangement uses TRBV5-1 and TRBJ1-4, with D maybe TRBD1 (5 bases). Per the germline V gene, CDR1 is SGHRS and CDR2 is YFSETQ. This CDR3 region has 14 residues. V shed 0 bases and J shed 4 bases, with 7 bases lying between them.

The genes are TRBV5-1 and TRBJ2-3; 7 nucleotides agree with TRBD2. CDR3 size: 17 residues. With 0 bases clipped from V and 8 bases from J, the junction kept 15 bases outside the gene matches. Germline assignment: CDR1 SGHRS and CDR2 YFSETQ. CDR3 region: CASSLEGSGTPVGTQYF. As DNA, the CDR3 is TGCGCCAGCAGCTTGGAGGGGAGCGGGACTCCCGTGGGTACGCAGTATTTT.

J is TRBJ2-7 and V is TRBV21-1; TRBD1, the D gene given by the table, was not confirmed from the DNA. TRBV21-1 is given as a pseudogene. The CDR3 is made up of 11 amino acids. This CDR3 reads CASSHSYEQYF. In DNA, the CDR3 is TGTGCCAGCAGCCACTCCTACGAGCAGTACTTC.

This sequence joins TRBV27 and TRBJ2-7; D uncertain. V was cut by 6 bases and J by 1 base, with 13 bases left in between. Germline V gene lookup returns CDR1 MNHEY and CDR2 SMNVEV (reference sequence). The CDR3 has 14 amino acids. The chain's CDR3 is CASSPTRVSYEQYF. In DNA form, the CDR3 reads TGTGCCAGCAGCCCCACCCGAGTATCCTACGAGCAGTACTTC.

The V call is TRBV10-3, the J call TRBJ1-1; 9 nucleotides agree with TRBD1. V dropped 6 bases and J dropped 3; count of bases not matched to a gene: 2. CDR1 is ENHRY, CDR2 SYGVKD, per germline. This CDR3 comprises 13 residues. This CDR3 is CAIRRDRDTEAFF. The CDR3 DNA reads TGTGCCATCAGGAGGGACAGGGACACTGAAGCTTTCTTT.

The genes are TRBV11-2 and TRBJ1-6; TRBD1 matches at 8 bases. The CDR3 runs to 15 residues. Germline CDR1 reads SGHAT; CDR2 reads FQNNGV. The V and J ends lost 5 bases and 8 bases, in that order; junction bases with no gene match: 8. The CDR3 is CASSQRTGLDSPLHF. CDR3 nucleotides: TGTGCCAGCAGCCAAAGGACAGGGCTGGATTCACCCCTCCACTTT. Looking up the rest from reference TRBV11-2 and TRBJ1-6 gives the full variable domain: EAGVAQSPRYKIIEKRQSVAFWCNPISGHATLYWYQQILGQGPKLLIQFQNNGVVDDSQLPKDRFSAERLKGVDSTLKIQPAKLEDSAVYLCASSQRTGLDSPLHFGNGTRLTVT.

J is TRBJ1-2 and V is TRBV7-9; D remains unclear. This CDR3 has 13 amino acids. V was clipped by 4 bases and J by 0 bases, with 6 bases between them. Per the germline V gene, CDR1 is SEHNR and CDR2 is FQNEAQ (reference sequence). The CDR3 reads CASSSGTNYGYTF. CDR3 in DNA: TGTGCCAGCAGCTCCGGGACTAACTATGGCTACACCTTC.

V gene TRBV5-4 combines with J gene TRBJ1-2; no definite D call. Trimming left V 0 bases short and J 4 bases short, with 16 bases between. Germline CDR1 and CDR2: SGHNT and YYREEE (reference sequence). This CDR3 has 16 amino acids. CDR3 protein: CASSLVGRVVAYGYTF. In nucleotides, the CDR3 is TGTGCCAGCAGCTTGGTGGGTCGGGTAGTTGCCTATGGCTACACCTTC.

V gene TRBV30 combines with J gene TRBJ2-7; unclear D gene. From germline, CDR1 is GTSNPN and CDR2 SVGIG (reference sequence). V gave up 1 base and J gave up 1 base, with 5 bases separating them. This CDR3 has 12 amino acids. Here the CDR3 DNA reads TGTGCCTGGAGTGCAGGATCCTACGAGCAGTACTTC. It yields the protein CAWSAGSYEQYF.

The V gene is TRBV9, the J gene TRBJ2-2; 8 positions match TRBD2. Losses at the gene ends were 0 bases for V and 3 bases for J; bases not matched to a gene: 7. The CDR3 runs 17 residues. Germline V gene lookup returns CDR1 SGDLS and CDR2 YYNGEE. This CDR3 is CASSVVERGLDTGELFF. The CDR3 DNA sequence: TGTGCCAGCAGCGTAGTGGAGCGGGGGTTGGACACCGGGGAGCTGTTTTTT.

The CDR3 DNA reads as TGTGCCAGCAGGTTAGACAATCAGCCCCAGCATTTT. Translated: CASRLDNQPQHF. The gene calls are TRBV2 and TRBJ1-5; D remains unclear. Germline V gives CDR1 SNHLY, CDR2 FYNNEI. V was trimmed by 6 bases and J by 3 bases, leaving 6 bases between them. The CDR3 contains 12 residues.

This rearrangement joins TRBV6-5 to TRBJ2-1; TRBD2 might be the D (6 bases). The CDR3 covers 14 residues. CDR1 and CDR2 from the germline V gene are MNHEY and SVGAGI. Trimming took 8 bases from V and 6 from J, leaving 17 bases between them. CDR3 loop: CASARGRGANEQFF. Written as DNA, the CDR3 is TGTGCCAGCGCGCGGGGCCGAGGGGCCAATGAGCAGTTCTTC.

This chain uses TRBV9 with TRBJ1-4; 7 bases map to TRBD1. This CDR3 has 14 amino acids. Germline trimming cut 3 bases from V and 7 bases from J; bases unmatched to any gene: 6. Per the germline V gene, CDR1 is SGDLS and CDR2 is YYNGEE. CDR3 bases: TGTGCCAGCAGCGCCACAGGGGTTCGTGAAAAACTGTTTTTT. Translation gives CASSATGVREKLFF.

This rearrangement joins TRBV9 to TRBJ2-5, with TRBD1 matching 7 bases. CDR3 size: 16 residues. Unmatched junction bases numbered 6, after V lost 0 bases and J lost 1 base. The V gene's germline CDR1 is SGDLS and CDR2 YYNGEE. CDR3 nucleotides: TGTGCCAGCAGCGTAGAACCCGGGACAGCCCAAGAGACCCAGTACTTC. Residues: CASSVEPGTAQETQYF. Together with reference TRBV9 and TRBJ2-5, the CDR3 gives the full variable domain: DSGVTQTPKHLITATGQRVTLRCSPRSGDLSVYWYQQSLDQGLQFLIQYYNGEERAKGNILERFSAQQFPDLHSELNLSSLELGDSALYFCASSVEPGTAQETQYFGPGTRLLVL.

This chain uses TRBV5-1 with TRBJ2-7, with 10 bases matching TRBD1. The CDR3 runs to 15 residues. Looked up from germline, CDR1 is SGHRS and CDR2 is YFSETQ. V lost 0 bases to trimming and J lost 2 bases; unmatched junction nucleotides: 2. CDR3 protein: CASSLGGQGTYEQYF. CDR3 DNA sequence: TGCGCCAGCAGCTTGGGGGGACAGGGGACCTACGAGCAGTACTTC.

The rearrangement uses TRBV10-3 and TRBJ2-5; 8 nucleotides match TRBD2. The germline gives CDR1 ENHRY, CDR2 SYGVKD. The CDR3 has 13 residues. V lost 4 bases and J lost 10; bases outside the gene matches: 8. Written as DNA, the CDR3 is TGTGCCATCAGTGGTGTTTCGGGAGGGGGCCAGTACTTC. It specifies CAISGVSGGGQYF.

The rearrangement joins TRBV27 to TRBJ2-3; tentative D call: TRBD2 (5 bases). Deletions cut 5 bases from V and 6 bases from J, with 9 bases between. This CDR3 contains 12 residues. Looked up from germline, CDR1 is MNHEY and CDR2 is SMNVEV (reference sequence). The CDR3 reads CASSPRGDTQYF. CDR3 DNA: TGTGCCAGCAGTCCGAGAGGGGATACGCAGTATTTT.

The chain carries TRBV7-2 and TRBJ2-5; 7 bases line up with TRBD2. The CDR3 runs 18 residues. Germline V CDR1 and CDR2: SGHTA, FQGNSA. V lost 4 bases, J lost 6 bases, and 20 bases stayed unmatched. The CDR3 region is CASSSLFPSAAGEKTQYF. The CDR3 DNA sequence: TGTGCCAGCAGCTCCTTATTTCCCTCGGCCGCGGGGGAAAAGACCCAGTACTTC.

The genes are TRBV5-6 and TRBJ1-2; D is ambiguous. Trimming shortened V by 4 bases and J by 8 bases, and 9 bases separated the two germline ends. Germline V gene lookup returns CDR1 SGHDT and CDR2 YYEEEE. The CDR3 is 11 amino acids. CDR3 loop: CASSVSLGYTF. The DNA for the CDR3 is TGTGCCAGCAGCGTGTCACTGGGCTACACCTTC.

The rearrangement uses TRBV5-1 and TRBJ2-7; 7 positions match TRBD2. CDR1 is SGHRS, CDR2 YFSETQ, per germline. J lost 1 base, V lost 0 bases, and 7 bases had no gene match. CDR3 length: 16 residues. This CDR3 is CASSLVGGMASYEQYF. In DNA, the CDR3 is TGCGCCAGCAGCTTGGTGGGGGGGATGGCTTCCTACGAGCAGTACTTC.

V is TRBV7-8 and J is TRBJ1-6; no definite D call. V shed 5 bases and J shed 2 bases, with 16 bases lying between them. The CDR3 runs 17 residues. The germline CDR1 and CDR2 sequences are SGHVS and FQNEAQ. The DNA of the CDR3 is TGTGCCAGCAGCCTTGAGGCCCAAAGAGCCTATAATTCACCCCTCCACTTT. Amino acids: CASSLEAQRAYNSPLHF.

CDR3 amino acids: CASSQDRFGRAESYEQYF. CDR3 sequence (DNA): TGTGCCAGCAGCCAAGATAGGTTCGGCAGGGCGGAGTCCTACGAGCAGTACTTC. The gene calls are TRBV14 and TRBJ2-7; perhaps TRBD1 as D (5 bases). The CDR3 extends over 18 amino acids. V was shortened by 0 bases and J by 1 base, with 19 bases between the two germline ends. Germline assignment: CDR1 SGHDN and CDR2 FVKESK.

In this sample, this clone turned up once. The chain recombines TRBV11-2 with TRBJ1-1; 7 bases fit TRBD1. V trimming: 4 bases; J trimming: 2 bases; junction bases outside the gene matches: 13. The CDR3 spans 17 residues. Germline V gene data show CDR1 as SGHAT and CDR2 as FQNNGV. CDR3 protein: CASSSLRRGPSNTEAFF. The CDR3 coding sequence is TGTGCCAGCAGCTCCTTGCGGAGGGGGCCGAGTAACACTGAAGCTTTCTTT.

This clone ranks as medium-sized. This chain connects TRBV5-5 to TRBJ1-1; perhaps TRBD1 as D (5 bases). In germline, CDR1 is SGHKS, CDR2 YYEKEE (reference sequence). The germline V and J ends were trimmed by 6 bases and 0 bases, with 12 bases remaining between them. The CDR3 length is 14 residues. The CDR3 loop reads CASTVRQMNTEAFF. The CDR3 nucleotides are TGTGCCAGCACCGTGAGACAGATGAACACTGAAGCTTTCTTT.